This T cell receptor beta chain was sequenced in a study of OX40 agonist ivuxolimab in advanced cancers. Germline V gives CDR1 MDHEN, CDR2 SYDVKM. CDR3 size: 14 residues. Between the trimmed V and J ends, which lost 5 bases and 0 bases, there was a span of 10 bases. Profiling relied on immunoSEQ multiplex PCR, and the TCRdb table lists in-frame clones only, not all of them. The sample has around 100,000 clones, roughly 89% seen once. Sequenced material: CD4+ or CD8+ T cells sorted from blood, taken in a trial of the OX40 agonist ivuxolimab. This sequence originates from an adult with an advanced solid tumor such as melanoma, head and neck, liver or kidney cancer. The chain couples TRBV28 to TRBJ1-1, with TRBD1 as a possible D gene (6 bases). The CDR3 is CASSAGTMNTEAFF. CDR3 DNA sequence: TGTGCCAGCAGTGCCGGGACAATGAACACTGAAGCTTTCTTT.